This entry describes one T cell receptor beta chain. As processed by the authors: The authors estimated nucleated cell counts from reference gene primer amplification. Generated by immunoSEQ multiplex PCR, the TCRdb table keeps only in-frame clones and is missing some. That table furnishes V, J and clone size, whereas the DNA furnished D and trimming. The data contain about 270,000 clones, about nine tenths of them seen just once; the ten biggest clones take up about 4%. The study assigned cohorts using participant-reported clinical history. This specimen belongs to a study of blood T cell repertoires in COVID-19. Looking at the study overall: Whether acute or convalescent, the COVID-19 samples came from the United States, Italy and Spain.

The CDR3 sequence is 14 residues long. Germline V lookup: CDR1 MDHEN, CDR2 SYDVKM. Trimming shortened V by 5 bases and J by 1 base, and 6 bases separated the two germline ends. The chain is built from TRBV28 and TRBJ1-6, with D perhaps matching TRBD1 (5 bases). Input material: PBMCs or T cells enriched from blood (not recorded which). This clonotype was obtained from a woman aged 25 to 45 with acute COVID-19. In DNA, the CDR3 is TGTGCCAGCAGTAGACAGTCCTATAATTCACCCCTCCACTTT. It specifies CASSRQSYNSPLHF. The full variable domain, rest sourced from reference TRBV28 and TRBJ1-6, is DVKVTQSSRYLVKRTGEKVFLECVQDMDHENMFWYRQDPGLGLRLIYFSYDVKMKEKGDIPEGYSVSREKKERFSLILESASTNQTSMYLCASSRQSYNSPLHFGNGTRLTVT.